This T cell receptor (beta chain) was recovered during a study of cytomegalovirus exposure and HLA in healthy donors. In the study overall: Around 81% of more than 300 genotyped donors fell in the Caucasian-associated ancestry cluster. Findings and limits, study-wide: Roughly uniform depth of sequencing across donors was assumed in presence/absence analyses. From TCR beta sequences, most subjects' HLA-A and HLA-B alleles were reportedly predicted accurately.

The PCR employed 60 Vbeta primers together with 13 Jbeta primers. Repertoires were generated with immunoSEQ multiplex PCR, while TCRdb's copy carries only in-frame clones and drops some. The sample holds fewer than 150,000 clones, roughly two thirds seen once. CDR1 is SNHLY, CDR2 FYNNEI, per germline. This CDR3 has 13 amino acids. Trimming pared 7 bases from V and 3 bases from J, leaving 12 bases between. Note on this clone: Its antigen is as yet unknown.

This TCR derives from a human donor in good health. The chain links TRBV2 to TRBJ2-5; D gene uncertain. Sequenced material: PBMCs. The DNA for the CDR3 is TGTGCCAGCACCAGAGACACCGAAGAGACCCAGTACTTC. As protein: CASTRDTEETQYF.